This TCR beta chain comes out of a study of cytomegalovirus exposure and HLA in healthy donors. Study overall: In an earlier analysis, 117 million unique TCR beta sequences were found from 150 million to 200 million T cells.

Concerning this clone itself: Its specificity is not known.

Study-level results: Specific recognition of CMV antigens was confirmed in vitro for a few chains (all CMV-associated).

Primers: 60 Vbeta forward and 13 Jbeta reverse. In the source study's methods: In a later analysis, approximately 80 million unique TCR beta chains included roughly 11 million shared by two or more donors. TCRdb keeps only in-frame clones here, not all; method: immunoSEQ multiplex PCR. From that table come the V and J calls and clone size; the DNA was used to work out D and trimming. Of about 240,000 clones in the sample, more than 75% are singletons; the top ten hold 0.24%. The CDR3 contains 16 residues. Per germline, CDR1 SGHRS and CDR2 YFSETQ. With V trimmed by 0 bases and J by 6 bases, 8 bases remained unmatched.

The material sequenced was PBMCs. The sequence was collected from a girl aged 2-15 years in good health and CMV-seronegative. The chain carries TRBV5-1 and TRBJ2-3; 9 nucleotides align to TRBD2. The CDR3 is CASSLALSGSSDTQYF. The CDR3 DNA reads as TGCGCCAGCAGCTTGGCGCTTAGCGGGAGTTCGGATACGCAGTATTTT. The full variable domain, rest sourced from reference TRBV5-1 and TRBJ2-3, is KAGVTQTPRYLIKTRGQQVTLSCSPISGHRSVSWYQQTPGQGLQFLFEYFSETQRNKGNFPGRFSGRQFSNSRSEMNVSTLELGDSALYLCASSLALSGSSDTQYFGPGTRLTVL.